Listed here are 20 T cell receptor beta chains from one sample, sequenced in a study of blood T cell repertoires in COVID-19. TCRdb keeps only in-frame clones here, not all; method: immunoSEQ multiplex PCR. Of 140,000 to 150,000 clones in the sample, 80% to 90% were seen once. The source material was peripheral blood. These receptors came from a woman between 55 and 75 years old with COVID-19, enrolled during active disease.

The genes are TRBV11-2 and TRBJ2-3, with D possibly matching TRBD2 (5 bases). This CDR3 is built from 15 residues. Looked up from germline, CDR1 is SGHAT and CDR2 is FQNNGV. Trimming removed 1 base at V and 2 bases at J, with 10 bases between. CDR3 DNA: TGTGCCAGCAGCTTAGTAACTAGTTTCACAGATACGCAGTATTTT. Translating it yields CASSLVTSFTDTQYF.

The count of this clone is one. The V call is TRBV19, the J call TRBJ1-1; no firm D call. The V gene's germline CDR1 is LNHDA and CDR2 SQIVND (reference sequence). V lost 3 bases, J lost 3 bases, and 11 bases lay in between. This CDR3 is built from 14 residues. The CDR3 DNA sequence: TGTGCCAGTAGTATCGGAACTCGGGACACTGAAGCTTTCTTT. This codes for CASSIGTRDTEAFF.

V and J are TRBV4-2 and TRBJ1-2; 8 bases align to TRBD1. J gave up 6 bases and V 0 bases, and 12 bases lay outside the gene matches. Germline CDR1 and CDR2: LGHNA and YNFKEQ. The CDR3 runs 17 residues. The CDR3 is CASSQEVDTGQGDGYTF. DNA of the CDR3: TGTGCCAGCAGCCAAGAAGTAGATACAGGACAGGGTGATGGCTACACCTTC.

J is TRBJ2-5 and V is TRBV18; TRBD2 might be the D (6 bases). Trimming shortened V by 4 bases and J by 4 bases, and 10 bases separated the two germline ends. This CDR3 contains 13 residues. Germline V gene data show CDR1 as KGHSH and CDR2 as LQKENI. The chain's CDR3 is CASSQGGSETQYF. The CDR3 DNA is TGTGCCAGCTCACAGGGAGGCTCAGAGACCCAGTACTTC.

This chain uses TRBV28 with TRBJ2-7; perhaps TRBD1 as D (5 bases). This CDR3 contains 12 residues. V gave up 3 bases and J gave up 6 bases, with 9 bases separating them. The germline CDR1 and CDR2 sequences are MDHEN and SYDVKM. The CDR3 DNA follows: TGTGCCAGCAGTTTCCAGGGTTCCGAGCAGTACTTC. It translates to CASSFQGSEQYF.

In its sample, this clone was seen once. CDR3 region: CASNAETVNTGELFF. As DNA, the CDR3 is TGTGCCAGCAATGCGGAGACCGTGAACACCGGGGAGCTGTTTTTT. The chain recombines TRBV27 with TRBJ2-2; D gene ambiguous. V lost 7 bases and J lost 1, with 13 bases in between. CDR3 length: 15 residues. The germline CDR1 and CDR2 sequences are MNHEY and SMNVEV (reference sequence).

The rearrangement joins TRBV18 to TRBJ1-2; D not certain. Between the trimmed V and J ends, which lost 3 bases and 3 bases, there was a span of 8 bases. This CDR3 contains 13 residues. Germline values: CDR1 KGHSH, CDR2 LQKENI. This CDR3 is CASSPLDYYGYTF. CDR3 nucleotide sequence: TGTGCCAGCTCACCCTTGGACTACTATGGCTACACCTTC.

This clone was detected once. This chain connects TRBV2 to TRBJ2-5; 7 bases fit TRBD1. CDR1 SNHLY and CDR2 FYNNEI come from the germline V gene. This CDR3 has 13 residues. Losses at the gene ends were 5 bases for V and 4 bases for J; bases not matched to a gene: 4. CDR3 sequence (DNA): TGTGCCAGCAGTAGGGGACAGCGAGAGACCCAGTACTTC. Encoded protein: CASSRGQRETQYF. Full variable domain (missing parts from reference TRBV2 and TRBJ2-5): EPEVTQTPSHQVTQMGQEVILRCVPISNHLYFYWYRQILGQKVEFLVSFYNNEISEKSEIFDDQFSVERPDGSNFTLKIRSTKLEDSAMYFCASSRGQRETQYFGPGTRLLVL.

This chain links TRBV12-3 or TRBV12-4 with TRBJ2-7; the D gene is possibly TRBD1 (6 bases). The V end lost 6 bases, the J end lost 5 bases, and 14 bases lay between the germline ends. The CDR3 loop spans 13 amino acids. CDR3: CASRLSQGNEQYF. The CDR3 DNA is TGTGCCAGCAGACTATCACAGGGAAACGAGCAGTACTTC.

The rearrangement joins TRBV6-5 to TRBJ1-1; D unresolved. The V end was cut by 2 bases, the J end by 0 bases, with 4 bases between. Germline CDR1 is MNHEY and CDR2 is SVGAGI. The CDR3 has 13 amino acids. The CDR3 here is CASSYAVNTEAFF. CDR3 in DNA: TGTGCCAGCAGTTACGCAGTGAACACTGAAGCTTTCTTT.

The chain couples TRBV3-1 (or the pseudogene TRBV3-2) to TRBJ1-3; the D is unclear. The CDR3 sequence is 20 residues long. Trimming cost V 1 base and J 0 bases, with 22 bases left between them. Germline V gives CDR1 LGHDT, CDR2 YNNKEL (reference sequence). The CDR3 nucleotides are TGTGCCAGCAGCCAAGCTACCCACCCCGACACGATAATCTCTGGAAACACCATATATTTT. As protein: CASSQATHPDTIISGNTIYF.

The genes are TRBV20-1 and TRBJ1-4, with a weak D call TRBD1 (6 bases). Germline V gene lookup returns CDR1 DFQATT and CDR2 SNEGSKA (reference sequence). CDR3 size: 13 residues. Trimming took 3 bases from V and 7 from J, leaving 12 bases between them. Here the CDR3 reads CSASQGTGEKLFF. CDR3 in DNA: TGCAGTGCTAGTCAGGGGACGGGTGAAAAACTGTTTTTT.

The gene calls are TRBV2 and TRBJ1-5, with no clear D. Between the trimmed V and J ends, which lost 5 bases and 0 bases, there was a span of 17 bases. CDR3 length equals 17 residues. Germline CDR1 and CDR2: SNHLY and FYNNEI. The CDR3 reads CASSLTDPGYSNQPQHF. The CDR3 DNA reads TGTGCCAGCAGTTTAACAGATCCGGGGTATAGCAATCAGCCCCAGCATTTT.

V usage is TRBV28 and J usage is TRBJ1-1; D is possibly TRBD1 (6 bases). Looked up from germline, CDR1 is MDHEN and CDR2 is SYDVKM. The CDR3 runs 15 residues. V shed 10 bases and J shed 7 bases, with 25 bases lying between them. This CDR3 reads CATTGQGNEHGEAFF. The CDR3 DNA is TGTGCCACGACGGGTCAGGGGAACGAACACGGTGAAGCTTTCTTT.

The table lists this clone with a count of one. In DNA form, the CDR3 reads TGTGCCAGCAGTCCCCCCGTCAGGGCCACAGATACGCAGTATTTT. As protein: CASSPPVRATDTQYF. This chain links TRBV28 with TRBJ2-3; tentatively, D is TRBD1 (5 bases). The germline gives CDR1 MDHEN, CDR2 SYDVKM. V lost 5 bases and J 2 bases, leaving 14 bases between the germline ends. The CDR3 consists of 15 residues.

J is TRBJ1-1 and V is TRBV7-3; D gene ambiguous. Trimming removed 5 bases from V and 6 bases from J, with 16 bases in between. The CDR3 totals 14 residues. Germline CDR1 is SGHTA and CDR2 is FQGTGA. The DNA of the CDR3 is TGTGCCAGCAGCCCCCCCGGCAGGCCAGCTGAAGCTTTCTTT. Amino acids: CASSPPGRPAEAFF.

The chain employs TRBV7-3 and TRBJ2-1, with TRBD2 matching over 8 bases. The CDR3 totals 16 residues. The V gene's germline CDR1 is SGHTA and CDR2 FQGTGA. V trimming: 4 bases; J trimming: 5 bases; junction bases outside the gene matches: 10. The CDR3 loop is CASSSSPGGLNNEQFF. CDR3 sequence (DNA): TGTGCCAGCAGCTCCTCGCCGGGGGGGCTTAACAATGAGCAGTTCTTC.

The chain couples TRBV7-2 to TRBJ1-2; the match to TRBD1 covers 7 bases. V lost 4 bases, J lost 6 bases, and 5 bases stayed unmatched. The CDR3 is made up of 13 amino acids. Germline CDR1 is SGHTA and CDR2 is FQGNSA. As DNA, the CDR3 is TGTGCCAGCAGCTGGGGACAGACGAATGGCTACACCTTC. This encodes CASSWGQTNGYTF.

This clone appeared a single time. The rearrangement links TRBV28 to TRBJ2-1, with 10 bases identical to TRBD1. This CDR3 has 16 residues. V lost 4 bases to trimming and J lost 5 bases; unmatched junction nucleotides: 8. Germline V lookup: CDR1 MDHEN, CDR2 SYDVKM. This chain's CDR3 is CASSSSGTGADNEQFF. DNA of the CDR3: TGTGCCAGCAGTTCGTCCGGGACAGGGGCTGACAATGAGCAGTTCTTC.

This chain connects TRBV7-2 to TRBJ2-7; no reliable D call. Germline V gene data show CDR1 as SGHTA and CDR2 as FQGNSA. The CDR3 has 13 residues. V lost 5 bases, J lost 0 bases, and 8 bases lay in between. The CDR3 DNA reads as TGTGCCAGCAGCCCCCCCAGCTCCTACGAGCAGTACTTC. Protein product: CASSPPSSYEQYF.